Listed below are T cell receptor beta chains from one sample, sequenced in a study of Ad26.COV2.S vaccination and SARS-CoV-2 variants. TCRdb's table, derived via immunoSEQ multiplex PCR, lists solely in-frame clones and lacks some. The data hold some 420,000 clones, with approximately 87% observed a single time. This material consisted of peripheral blood, taken in a trial of Ad26.COV2.S vaccine versus placebo. Every receptor here comes from a person aged 18-60 years who received the Ad26.COV2.S COVID-19 vaccine or a placebo. Both conserved end residues are part of each CDR3. The listing skips clone size in some rows; elsewhere it reads once, few, many or a size class.

abundance,v_gene,j_gene,CDR3aa
NA,TRBV12-5,TRBJ2-5,CASALFGETQYF
NA,TRBV5-1,TRBJ1-3,CASSSHRGPGNTIYF
NA,TRBV5-6,TRBJ1-5,CASSLASNWGGSNQPQHF
NA,TRBV3-1/TRBV3-2,TRBJ2-7,CASSPSYRGLYEQYF
NA,TRBV13,TRBJ1-3,CASSLGPNPSGNTIYF
NA,TRBV6-2/TRBV6-3,TRBJ2-3,CASSSGSTSTDTQYF
NA,TRBV7-2,TRBJ1-5,CASSTGQPGNQPQHF
NA,TRBV19,TRBJ1-5,CASSEGGNQPQHF
NA,TRBV4-1,TRBJ1-5,CASSHAPGDDQPQHF
NA,TRBV6-6,TRBJ1-6,CASSPRDRGFLNNSPLHF
NA,TRBV6-5,TRBJ2-3,CASSYSTGLGTDTQYF
NA,TRBV10-3,TRBJ1-5,CAISVGPGSNQPQHF
NA,TRBV6-5,TRBJ2-5,CASSYGVRETQYF
few,TRBV3-1/TRBV3-2,TRBJ2-5,CASSQDSETQYF
NA,TRBV11-2,TRBJ2-7,CASSLDRSSYEQYF
NA,TRBV5-4,TRBJ1-1,CASSLDGDTEAFF
NA,TRBV5-1,TRBJ2-3,CASSLETADTQYF
few,TRBV28,TRBJ2-1,CASSIAGASYNEQFF
once,TRBV23-1,TRBJ1-3,CASSRAFLAGGNTIYF
NA,TRBV7-9,TRBJ1-5,CASSLGGDGEIRNQPQHF
NA,TRBV5-1,TRBJ2-4,CASIIQGLENIQYF
NA,TRBV7-2,TRBJ1-5,CASSTHSNQPQHF